Listed here are 5 T cell receptor beta chains from one sample, sequenced in a study of CD4 T cells in relation to SARS-CoV-2 and coronaviruses (TCRdb year 2021). Their recognized antigens are unknown. Receptor amplification or capture employed the immunoSEQ multiplex PCR assay. Drawn from immuneACCESS, this table holds only the in-frame rearrangements with V and J called that TCRdb kept. Clones are partly lost; checked studies trace under half to an unresolved V gene and leave the rest unexplained. This sample lists about 36,000 clones; approximately 80% were detected once. About a fifth of the sample belongs to the ten largest clones. Sequencing was carried out using memory CD4+ T cells from PBMCs, cultured in vitro. Per the publication, the cell subset or site label means: memory (non-naive) CD4+ T cells. These receptor sequences come from an adult with COVID-19.

A few counts support this clone. The chain recombines TRBV5-4 with TRBJ1-2; no firm D call. This CDR3 has 12 residues. Germline assignment: CDR1 SGHNT and CDR2 YYREEE (reference sequence). V lost 0 bases, J lost 2 bases, and 2 bases lay in between. This chain's CDR3 is CASSLDNYGYTF. The CDR3 DNA reads TGTGCCAGCAGCTTGGACAACTATGGCTACACCTTC.

Only one count was recorded for this clone. This chain uses TRBV30 with TRBJ2-1, with TRBD2 matching 7 bases. Germline V gives CDR1 GTSNPN, CDR2 SVGIG (reference sequence). The CDR3 has 14 amino acids. The J segment lost 10 bases and the V segment lost 2 bases, leaving 11 bases of the junction unmatched. CDR3 sequence (DNA): TGTGCCTGGAGTACAACTAGCGTGGTGGGGGAGCAGTTCTTC. Translation gives CAWSTTSVVGEQFF.

The DNA for the CDR3 is TGTGCCTGGGGGAGACTCGACTACGAGCAGTACTTC. Encoded protein: CAWGRLDYEQYF. This chain connects TRBV30 to TRBJ2-7; D is perhaps TRBD2 (5 bases). From germline, CDR1 is GTSNPN and CDR2 SVGIG (reference sequence). Trimming cost V 5 bases and J 3 bases, with 11 bases left between them. The CDR3 spans 12 residues. The full variable domain, completed using reference TRBV30 and TRBJ2-7, is SQTIHQWPATLVQPVGSPLSLECTVEGTSNPNLYWYRQAAGRGLQLLFYSVGIGQISSEVPQNLSASRPQDRQFILSSKKLLLSDSGFYLCAWGRLDYEQYFGPGTRLTVT.

This clone was seen once. The chain links TRBV7-8 to TRBJ2-5, with TRBD1 identical over 7 bases. Looked up from germline, CDR1 is SGHVS and CDR2 is FQNEAQ. V lost 5 bases to trimming and J lost 4 bases; unmatched junction nucleotides: 4. This CDR3 spans 13 amino acids. For the CDR3, the DNA is TGTGCCAGCAGCAGGGGGCTAGGAGAGACCCAGTACTTC. Protein: CASSRGLGETQYF.

The CDR3 region is CASSQEQRNEQFF. The CDR3 bases are TGCGCCAGCAGCCAAGAGCAACGCAATGAGCAGTTCTTC. The chain links TRBV4-3 to TRBJ2-1; D unclear. V lost 0 bases and J lost 6, with 6 bases in between. This CDR3 has 13 amino acids. In germline, CDR1 is LGHNA, CDR2 YSLEER.